The T cell receptor (beta chain) described here comes from a study of blood T cells in healthy people across ages. Germline loops: CDR1 MGHRA, CDR2 YSYEKL. CDR3 length equals 16 residues. With respect to this clonotype: Mismatch with germline at one junction end may stem from a read error.

A second PCR of about 7 to 12 cycles used a sample-barcoded 5' primer and a J-beta primer mix. TCRdb redid the calling of the 5' RACE reads with MiXCR, one entry per CDR3 protein. The top ten clones hold 2.1% of a sample with 1.5 million to 2 million distinct CDR3 sequences, roughly 49% of them seen once. Sequencing was performed on blood. This clonotype was sampled from a woman aged 35 to 49 in good health. The chain joins TRBV4-1 to TRBJ2-5, with a tentative D call TRBD1 (5 bases). In DNA form, the CDR3 reads TGCGCCAGCAGCCAAGTAGGACAAGGGAACCAAAAGACCCAGTACTTC. Translation gives CASSQVGQGNQKTQYF.